Included here is one TCR beta chain sequence, with context. Its target is unknown. The repertoire was sequenced with immunoSEQ multiplex PCR; TCRdb's copy has only in-frame clones and lacks some. The table shows 20,000 to 25,000 clones, with about 68% occurring only once. Ahead of sequencing, the ViraFEST assay grew antigen-specific CD4+ T cells using viral peptide pools. CD4+ T cells were isolated after less than 13 days of culture. None of the vaccinated had previously contracted SARS-CoV-2, and their nucleocapsid antibodies tested negative. IL-2 medium was substituted for half the medium on days 3 and 7. The data belong to a study of vaccination effects on CD4 cells after COVID-19. Germline V CDR1 and CDR2: SQVTM, ANQGSEA. V lost 0 bases and J lost 6, with 17 bases in between. This CDR3 region has 15 residues. Broader study findings: By a late point after vaccination, infection- and vaccine-induced clones had shrunk markedly through clonal contraction. Few convalescent patients and no early post-infection timepoints were included in the study. In healthy vaccinees, only 1 of 255 vaccine-induced clones cross-reacted with common cold coronaviruses.

This receptor was obtained from a human donor who received a COVID-19 vaccine. Sequencing was performed on CD4+ T cells from PBMCs cultured with HCoV-NL63 spike peptides, taken before COVID-19 vaccination. The J gene is TRBJ1-1, the V gene TRBV29-1; D gene uncertain. CDR3 coding DNA: TGCAGCGTTGAAGATCGAAGGTCCGTGGCATCTGAAGCTTTCTTT. Its translation: CSVEDRRSVASEAFF.